This is a list of T cell receptor beta chains from one sample in a study of shared clonotypes between healthy human individuals. The method was immunoSEQ multiplex PCR; TCRdb's version includes in-frame clones alone and lacks a portion of them. The data hold some 1,600,000 clones, with around 98% observed a single time. Sequenced sample: naive CD4+ T cells sorted from blood. The source of these receptors is a man aged 25 to 40 in good health. The CDR3 runs from the conserved cysteine through the conserved F or W. A D gene is named only where the DNA matches it firmly. Size tells how often a clone was seen (once, few, many) or the class of an expanded clone, and some rows leave it out.

V,J,size,D,DNA,CDR3
TRBV18,TRBJ2-3,NA,NA,TGTGCCAGCTCACCACTCTCTGGAGCAGATACGCAGTATTTT,CASSPLSGADTQYF
TRBV19,TRBJ2-2,NA,NA,TGTGCCAGTAATACGGCTAACACCGGGGAGCTGTTTTTT,CASNTANTGELFF
TRBV14,TRBJ2-2,NA,NA,TGTGCCAGCAGCCAGAGGGGTTCCACCGGGGAGCTGTTTTTT,CASSQRGSTGELFF
TRBV14,TRBJ2-1,once,TRBD2,TGTGCCAGCAGCCAAGTCCTAGCGGGTGTTCCGTTCTTC,CASSQVLAGVPFF
TRBV10-1,TRBJ2-5,NA,TRBD1,TGCGCCAGCAGTGATATAGGGGCAACAGGGGGCGTAAGGGAGACCCAGTACTTC,CASSDIGATGGVRETQYF
TRBV5-1,TRBJ1-2,NA,NA,TGCGCCAGCAGCTTGGGCGCCCGCGGTTTGAATAACTATGGCTACACCTTC,CASSLGARGLNNYGYTF
TRBV5-1,TRBJ2-1,NA,NA,TGCGCCAGCAGCTTGCCTACCGGGTCCCTAAATGAGCAGTTCTTC,CASSLPTGSLNEQFF
TRBV30,TRBJ1-5,once,NA,TGTGCCTGGAGTACGAGGTGGGGGGATCAGCCCCAGCATTTT,CAWSTRWGDQPQHF
TRBV5-1,TRBJ2-7,NA,NA,TGCGCCAGCAGCTTGGCCGTAAAAGCACCCCTGGACTCCTACGAGCAGTACTTC,CASSLAVKAPLDSYEQYF
TRBV7-2,TRBJ2-3,NA,NA,TGTGCCAGCAGCTTAGATCAGGTAGATACGCAGTATTTT,CASSLDQVDTQYF
TRBV6-1,TRBJ2-3,NA,NA,TGTGCCAGCAGGATGACGGGATCTAGCACAGATACGCAGTATTTT,CASRMTGSSTDTQYF
TRBV6-6,TRBJ1-4,NA,NA,TGTGCCAGCAGTTACTCGAAGGGTGGGGGTGAAAAACTGTTTTTT,CASSYSKGGGEKLFF